This TCR beta chain came from a study of CD8+ T cells in alopecia areata. Looking at the study overall: Treated patients were given 5 to 10 mg oral tofacitinib twice daily.

Study-wide results and caveats: Possibly because of HLA-related factors, TCR sharing was less clear across patients than in mice.

PBMCs yielded sorted CD4+ and CD8+ T cells. CDR3 length: 13 amino acids. Trimming left V 4 bases short and J 7 bases short, with 14 bases between. Germline loops: CDR1 PRHDT, CDR2 FYEKMQ (reference sequence). The count of this clone is one. As yet, its antigen is unknown. cDNA reverse transcribed from extracted RNA served as the sequencing template. The table came from immunoSEQ multiplex PCR; TCRdb's copy has only in-frame clones and leaves some out. In the table there are around 69,000 clones, approximately 61% of which are singletons. The chain recombines TRBV13 with TRBJ2-7, with D possibly called TRBD1 or TRBD2 (5 bases each). The receptor's source is a human donor with alopecia areata. The sequencing here drew on CD8+ T cells sorted from blood, taken at week 0. The CDR3 is CASSSGTAGEQYF. CDR3 DNA: TGTGCCAGCAGCTCCGGGACCGCCGGAGAGCAGTACTTC.